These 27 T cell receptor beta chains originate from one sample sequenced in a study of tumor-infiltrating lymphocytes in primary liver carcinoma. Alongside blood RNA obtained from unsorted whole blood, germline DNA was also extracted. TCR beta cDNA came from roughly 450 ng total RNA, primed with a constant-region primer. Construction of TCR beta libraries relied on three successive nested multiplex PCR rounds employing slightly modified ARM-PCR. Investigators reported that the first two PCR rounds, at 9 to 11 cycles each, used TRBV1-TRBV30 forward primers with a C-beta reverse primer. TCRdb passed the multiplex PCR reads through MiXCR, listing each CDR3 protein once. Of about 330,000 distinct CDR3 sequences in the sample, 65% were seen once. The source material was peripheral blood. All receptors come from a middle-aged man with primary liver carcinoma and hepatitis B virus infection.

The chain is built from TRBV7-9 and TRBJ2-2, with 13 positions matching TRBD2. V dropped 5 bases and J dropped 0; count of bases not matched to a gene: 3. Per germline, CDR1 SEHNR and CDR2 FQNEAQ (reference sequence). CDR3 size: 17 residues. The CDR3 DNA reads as TGTGCCAGCAGCCCCGGGACTAGCGGGACGAACACCGGGGAGCTGTTTTTT. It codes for CASSPGTSGTNTGELFF.

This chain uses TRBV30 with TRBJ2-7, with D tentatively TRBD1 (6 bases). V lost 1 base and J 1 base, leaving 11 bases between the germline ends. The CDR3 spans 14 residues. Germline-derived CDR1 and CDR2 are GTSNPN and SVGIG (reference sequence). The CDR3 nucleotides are TGTGCCTGGAGTGGAGTGACAGGTTCCTACGAGCAGTACTTC. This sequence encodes CAWSGVTGSYEQYF.

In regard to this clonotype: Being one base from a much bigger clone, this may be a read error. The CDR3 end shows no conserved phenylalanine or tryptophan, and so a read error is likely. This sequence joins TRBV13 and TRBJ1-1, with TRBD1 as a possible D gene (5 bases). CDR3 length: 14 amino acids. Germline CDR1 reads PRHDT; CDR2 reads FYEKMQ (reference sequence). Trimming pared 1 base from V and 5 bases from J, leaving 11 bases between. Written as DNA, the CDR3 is TGTGCCAGCAGCTTAGTTGCGGGGGGGACTGAAGCTTTCTCT. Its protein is CASSLVAGGTEAFS.

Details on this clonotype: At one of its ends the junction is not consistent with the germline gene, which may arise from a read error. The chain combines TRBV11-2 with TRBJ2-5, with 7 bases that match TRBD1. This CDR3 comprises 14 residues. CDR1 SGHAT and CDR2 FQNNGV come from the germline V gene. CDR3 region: CANSIPQGWDTQYF. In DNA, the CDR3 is TGTGCCAACAGCATACCACAGGGGTGGGACACCCAGTACTTC.

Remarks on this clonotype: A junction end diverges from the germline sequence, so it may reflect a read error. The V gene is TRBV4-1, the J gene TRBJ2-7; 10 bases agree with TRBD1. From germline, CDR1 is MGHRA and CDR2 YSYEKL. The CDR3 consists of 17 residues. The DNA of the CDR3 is TGCGCCAGCAGCCAAGAGCCGGGACAGGGGAGCTCCTACGAGCGGTACTTC. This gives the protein CASSQEPGQGSSYERYF.

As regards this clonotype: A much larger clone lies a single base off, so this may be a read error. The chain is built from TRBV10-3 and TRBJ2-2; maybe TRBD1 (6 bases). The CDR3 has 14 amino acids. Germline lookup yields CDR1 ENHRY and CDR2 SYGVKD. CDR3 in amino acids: CAITDGQNTGEMFF. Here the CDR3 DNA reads TGTGCCATCACCGATGGACAGAACACCGGGGAGATGTTTTTT.

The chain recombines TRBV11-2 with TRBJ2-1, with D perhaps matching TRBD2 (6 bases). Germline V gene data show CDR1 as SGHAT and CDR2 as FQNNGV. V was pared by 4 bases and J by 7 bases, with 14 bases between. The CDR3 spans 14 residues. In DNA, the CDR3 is TGTGCCAGCAGCTCCATTCACGGGAGTAATGAGCAGTTCTTC. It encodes CASSSIHGSNEQFF.

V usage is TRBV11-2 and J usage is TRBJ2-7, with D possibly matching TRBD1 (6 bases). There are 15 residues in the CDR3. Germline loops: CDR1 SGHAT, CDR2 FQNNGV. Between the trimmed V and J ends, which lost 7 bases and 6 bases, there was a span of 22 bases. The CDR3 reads CASNVTGLGSGEQYF. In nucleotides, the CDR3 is TGTGCCAGCAATGTTACAGGGTTGGGGTCCGGCGAGCAGTACTTC.

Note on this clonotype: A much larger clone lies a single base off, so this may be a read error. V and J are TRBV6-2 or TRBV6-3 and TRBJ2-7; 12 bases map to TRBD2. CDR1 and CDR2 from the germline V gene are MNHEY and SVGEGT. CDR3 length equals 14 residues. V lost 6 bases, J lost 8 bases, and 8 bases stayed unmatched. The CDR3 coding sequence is TGTGCCAGCAGGACTAGCGGGAGTTCCGGCAAGCAGTACTTC. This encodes CASRTSGSSGKQYF.

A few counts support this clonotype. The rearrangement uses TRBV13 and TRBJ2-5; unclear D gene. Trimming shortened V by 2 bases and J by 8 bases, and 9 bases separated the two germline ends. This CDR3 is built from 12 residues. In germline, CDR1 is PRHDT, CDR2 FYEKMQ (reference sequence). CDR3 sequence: CASSLLPGTQYF. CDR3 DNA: TGTGCCAGCAGCTTATTACCGGGTACCCAGTACTTC.

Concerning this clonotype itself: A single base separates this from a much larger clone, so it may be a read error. The CDR3 is CASRLGASGNNGYTF. CDR3 sequence (DNA): TGTGCCAGCAGGCTGGGGGCTTCGGGGAACAATGGCTACACCTTC. The chain carries TRBV5-5 and TRBJ1-2; D possibly corresponds to TRBD1 (6 bases). Germline V lookup: CDR1 SGHKS, CDR2 YYEKEE (reference sequence). The ends were cut back, 5 bases at V and 6 bases at J, with 20 bases in the middle. The CDR3 sequence is 15 residues long. Looking up the rest from reference TRBV5-5 and TRBJ1-2 gives the full variable domain: DAGVTQSPTHLIKTRGQQVTLRCSPISGHKSVSWYQQVLGQGPQFIFQYYEKEERGRGNFPDRFSARQFPNYSSELNVNALLLGDSALYLCASRLGASGNNGYTFGSGTRLTVV.

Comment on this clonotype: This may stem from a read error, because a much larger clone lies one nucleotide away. CDR3 residues: CASSWTSKGEQFF. The CDR3 DNA reads TGTGCCAGCAGCTGGACTAGCAAAGGTGAGCAGTTCTTC. The rearrangement joins TRBV13 to TRBJ2-1; 8 nucleotides line up with TRBD2. There are 13 residues in the CDR3. The V gene's germline CDR1 is PRHDT and CDR2 FYEKMQ (reference sequence). The junction had 5 bases not matched to a gene; V was cut back by 4 bases and J by 9 bases.

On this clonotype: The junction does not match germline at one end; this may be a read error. CDR3 bases: TGCGCCAGCAGCTTAGCCACCATAAATCAGCCCAAGCATTTT. As protein: CASSLATINQPKHF. The rearrangement links TRBV11-3 to TRBJ1-5; D remains ambiguous. In germline, CDR1 is SGHNT, CDR2 YENEEA. The CDR3 loop spans 14 amino acids.

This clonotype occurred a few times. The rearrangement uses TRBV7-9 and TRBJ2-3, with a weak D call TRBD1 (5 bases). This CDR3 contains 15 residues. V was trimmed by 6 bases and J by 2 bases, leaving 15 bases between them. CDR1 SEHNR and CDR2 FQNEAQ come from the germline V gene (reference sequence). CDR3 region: CASRKGDSPTDTQYF. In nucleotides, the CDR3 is TGTGCCAGCAGGAAAGGAGACAGCCCCACAGATACGCAGTATTTT.

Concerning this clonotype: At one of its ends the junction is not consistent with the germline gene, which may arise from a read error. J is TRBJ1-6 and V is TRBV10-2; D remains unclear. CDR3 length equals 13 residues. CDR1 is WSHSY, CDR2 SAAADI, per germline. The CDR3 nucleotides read TGCACCAGCAGTGACTGGGCCCTCTCACCCCTCCACTTT. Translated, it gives CTSSDWALSPLHF.

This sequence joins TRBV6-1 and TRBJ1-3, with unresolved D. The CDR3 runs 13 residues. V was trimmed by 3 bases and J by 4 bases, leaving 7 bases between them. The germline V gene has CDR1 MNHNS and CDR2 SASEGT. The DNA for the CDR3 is TGTGCCAGCAGTGATGGCCACGGAAACACCATATATTTT. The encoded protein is CASSDGHGNTIYF.

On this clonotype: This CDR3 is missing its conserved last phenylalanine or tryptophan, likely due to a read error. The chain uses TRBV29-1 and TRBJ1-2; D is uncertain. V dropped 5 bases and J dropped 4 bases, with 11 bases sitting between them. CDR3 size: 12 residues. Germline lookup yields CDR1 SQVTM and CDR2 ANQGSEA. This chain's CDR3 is CSVSPGPYGYTI. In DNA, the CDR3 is TGCAGCGTTTCTCCGGGCCCCTATGGCTACACCATC.

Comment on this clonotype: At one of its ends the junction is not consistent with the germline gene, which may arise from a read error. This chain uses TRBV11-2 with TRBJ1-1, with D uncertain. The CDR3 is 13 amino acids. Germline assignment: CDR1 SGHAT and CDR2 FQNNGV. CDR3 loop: CASSLVRDIEAFF. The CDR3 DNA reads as TGTGCCAGCAGCTTAGTTCGTGACATTGAAGCCTTCTTT.

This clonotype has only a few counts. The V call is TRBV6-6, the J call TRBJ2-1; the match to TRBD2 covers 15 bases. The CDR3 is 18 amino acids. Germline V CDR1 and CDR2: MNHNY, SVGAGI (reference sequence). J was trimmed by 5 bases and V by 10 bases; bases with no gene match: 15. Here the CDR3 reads CATLRGLGLAGGNNEQFF. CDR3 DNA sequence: TGTGCCACCTTGAGAGGCTTGGGACTAGCGGGAGGAAACAATGAGCAGTTCTTC.

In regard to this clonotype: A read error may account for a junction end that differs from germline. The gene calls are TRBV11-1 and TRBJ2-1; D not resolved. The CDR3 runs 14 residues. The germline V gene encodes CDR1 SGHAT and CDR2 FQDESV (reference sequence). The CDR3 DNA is TGTGCCAGCAGCTCCGGGCCGGCAAACAATGACCAGTTCTTC. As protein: CASSSGPANNDQFF.

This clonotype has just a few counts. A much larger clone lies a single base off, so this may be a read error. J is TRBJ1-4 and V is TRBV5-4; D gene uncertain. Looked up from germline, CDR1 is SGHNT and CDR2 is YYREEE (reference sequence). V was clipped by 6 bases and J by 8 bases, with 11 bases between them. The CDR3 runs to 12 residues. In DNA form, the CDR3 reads TGTGCCAGCAACTCAGAAGGAGAAAAACTGTTTTTT. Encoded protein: CASNSEGEKLFF.

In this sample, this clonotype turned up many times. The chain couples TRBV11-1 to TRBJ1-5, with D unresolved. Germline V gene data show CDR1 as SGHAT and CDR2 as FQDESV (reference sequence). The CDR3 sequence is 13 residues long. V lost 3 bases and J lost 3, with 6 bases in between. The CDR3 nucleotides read TGTGCCAGCAGCTTTAGCACCAATCAGCCCCAGCATTTT. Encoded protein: CASSFSTNQPQHF.

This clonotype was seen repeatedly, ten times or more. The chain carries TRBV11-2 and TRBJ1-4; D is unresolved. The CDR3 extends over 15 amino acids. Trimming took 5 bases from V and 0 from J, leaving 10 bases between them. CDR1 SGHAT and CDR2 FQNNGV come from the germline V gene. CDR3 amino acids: CASSLGFATNEKLFF. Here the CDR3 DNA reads TGTGCCAGCAGCCTGGGATTTGCAACTAATGAAAAACTGTTTTTT.

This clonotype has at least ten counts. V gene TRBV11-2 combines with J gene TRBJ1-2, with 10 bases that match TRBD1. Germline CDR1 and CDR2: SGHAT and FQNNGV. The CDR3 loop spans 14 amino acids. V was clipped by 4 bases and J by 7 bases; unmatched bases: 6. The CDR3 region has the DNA TGTGCCAGCAGCTCTCGACAGGGGGCAGGTGGCTACACCTTC. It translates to CASSSRQGAGGYTF.

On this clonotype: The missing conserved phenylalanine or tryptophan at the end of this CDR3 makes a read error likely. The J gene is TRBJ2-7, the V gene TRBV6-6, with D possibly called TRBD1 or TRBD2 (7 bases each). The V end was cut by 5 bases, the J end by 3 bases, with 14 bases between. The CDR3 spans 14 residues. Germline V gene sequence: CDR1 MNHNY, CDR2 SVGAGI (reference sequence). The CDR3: CASSQGGTNYEQYL. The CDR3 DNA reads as TGTGCCAGCAGTCAGGGGGGGACTAACTACGAGCAGTACTTA.

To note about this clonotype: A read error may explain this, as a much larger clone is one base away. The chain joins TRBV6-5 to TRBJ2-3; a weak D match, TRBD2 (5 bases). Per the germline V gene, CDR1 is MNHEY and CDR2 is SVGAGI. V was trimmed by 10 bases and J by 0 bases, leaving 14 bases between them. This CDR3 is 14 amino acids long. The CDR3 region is CANRLRTSTDTQYF. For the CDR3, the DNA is TGTGCCAACAGACTTCGGACTAGCACAGATACGCAGTATTTT.

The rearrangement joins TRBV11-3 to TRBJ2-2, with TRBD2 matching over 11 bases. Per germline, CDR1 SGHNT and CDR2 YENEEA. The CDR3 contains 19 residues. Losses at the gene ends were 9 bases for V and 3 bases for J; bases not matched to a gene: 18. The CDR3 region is CASSLTDRISGGDTGELFF. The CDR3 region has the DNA TGTGCCAGTAGCCTGACCGACCGCATTAGCGGGGGGGACACCGGGGAGCTGTTTTTT.